This T cell receptor beta chain emerged from a study of patients and donors after allogeneic stem cell transplantation. TCRdb fed the RT-PCR reads into MiXCR, producing one record per CDR3 protein. The sample records approximately 29,000 distinct CDR3 sequences, less than 45% being singletons. This clonotype was counted a few times. The CDR3 loop spans 12 amino acids. CDR1 DFQATT and CDR2 SNEGSKA come from the germline V gene (reference sequence). V lost 6 bases to trimming and J lost 10 bases, with 13 bases between them. The sequenced material came from blood, either unsorted or a sorted T cell fraction (not recorded which). V gene TRBV20-1 combines with J gene TRBJ1-6; weak D call: TRBD1 (5 bases). This clonotype was obtained from a human donor who was either an allogeneic HSCT recipient or a stem cell or donor lymphocyte infusion donor (not recorded which). It is not recorded whose cells these are; they may come from a transplant donor. The CDR3 reads CSAPGEGSPLHF. In DNA, the CDR3 is TGCAGTGCACCGGGGGAAGGGTCACCCCTCCACTTT.